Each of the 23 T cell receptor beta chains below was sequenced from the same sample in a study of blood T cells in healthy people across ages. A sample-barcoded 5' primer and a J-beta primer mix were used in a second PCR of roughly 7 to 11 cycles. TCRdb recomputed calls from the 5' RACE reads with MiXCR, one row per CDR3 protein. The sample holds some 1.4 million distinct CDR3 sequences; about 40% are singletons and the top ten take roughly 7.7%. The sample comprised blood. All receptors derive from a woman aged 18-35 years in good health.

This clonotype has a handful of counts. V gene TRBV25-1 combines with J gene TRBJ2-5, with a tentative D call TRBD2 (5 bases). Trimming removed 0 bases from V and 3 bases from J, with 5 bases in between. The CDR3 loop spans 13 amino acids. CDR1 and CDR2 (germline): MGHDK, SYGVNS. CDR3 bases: TGTGCCAGCAGTGAATACGGGAAAGAGACCCAGTACTTC. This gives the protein CASSEYGKETQYF. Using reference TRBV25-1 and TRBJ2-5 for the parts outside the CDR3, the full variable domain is EADIYQTPRYLVIGTGKKITLECSQTMGHDKMYWYQQDPGMELHLIHYSYGVNSTEKGDLSSESTVSRIRTEHFPLTLESARPSHTSQYLCASSEYGKETQYFGPGTRLLVL.

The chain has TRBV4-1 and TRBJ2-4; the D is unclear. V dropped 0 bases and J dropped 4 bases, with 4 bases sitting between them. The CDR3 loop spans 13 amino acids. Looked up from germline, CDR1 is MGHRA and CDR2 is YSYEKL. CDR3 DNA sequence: TGCGCCAGCAGCCAAGACGGGAAAAACATTCAGTACTTC. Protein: CASSQDGKNIQYF.

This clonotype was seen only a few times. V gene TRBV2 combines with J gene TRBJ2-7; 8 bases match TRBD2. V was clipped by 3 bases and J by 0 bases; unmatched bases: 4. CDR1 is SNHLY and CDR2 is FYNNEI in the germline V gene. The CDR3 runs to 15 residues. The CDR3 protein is CASSDERGSSYEQYF. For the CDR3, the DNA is TGTGCCAGCAGTGATGAGCGGGGGAGCTCCTACGAGCAGTACTTC.

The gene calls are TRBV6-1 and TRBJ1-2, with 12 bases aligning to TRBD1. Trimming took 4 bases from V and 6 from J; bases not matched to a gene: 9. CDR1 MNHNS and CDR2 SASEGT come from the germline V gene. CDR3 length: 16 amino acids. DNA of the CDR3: TGTGCCAGCAGTGCCAGGGACAGGGGGCGCAAGGATGGCTACACCTTC. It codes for CASSARDRGRKDGYTF.

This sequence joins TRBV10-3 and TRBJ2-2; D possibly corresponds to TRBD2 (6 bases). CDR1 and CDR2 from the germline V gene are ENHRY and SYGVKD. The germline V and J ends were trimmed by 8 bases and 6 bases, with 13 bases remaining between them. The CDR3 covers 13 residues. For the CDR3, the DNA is TGTGCCATCCCGGGCAGGGAGGCCGGGGAGCTGTTTTTT. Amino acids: CAIPGREAGELFF.

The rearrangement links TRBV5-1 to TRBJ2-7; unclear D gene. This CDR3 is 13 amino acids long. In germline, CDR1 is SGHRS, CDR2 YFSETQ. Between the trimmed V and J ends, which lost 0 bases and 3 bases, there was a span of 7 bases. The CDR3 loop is CASSLGINYEQYF. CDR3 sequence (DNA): TGCGCCAGCAGCTTGGGGATTAACTACGAGCAGTACTTC.

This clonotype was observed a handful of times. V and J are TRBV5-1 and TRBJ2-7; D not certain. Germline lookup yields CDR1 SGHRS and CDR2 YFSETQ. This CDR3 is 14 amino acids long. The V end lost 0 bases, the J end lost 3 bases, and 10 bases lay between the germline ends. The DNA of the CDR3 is TGCGCCAGCAGCTTGGGGGCAGCACTCTACGAGCAGTACTTC. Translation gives CASSLGAALYEQYF.

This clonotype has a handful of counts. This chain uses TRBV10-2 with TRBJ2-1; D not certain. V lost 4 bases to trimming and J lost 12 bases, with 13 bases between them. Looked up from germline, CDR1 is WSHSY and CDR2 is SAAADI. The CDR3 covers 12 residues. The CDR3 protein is CASSGGTMSQFF. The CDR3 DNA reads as TGCGCCAGCAGTGGGGGTACAATGTCGCAGTTCTTC.

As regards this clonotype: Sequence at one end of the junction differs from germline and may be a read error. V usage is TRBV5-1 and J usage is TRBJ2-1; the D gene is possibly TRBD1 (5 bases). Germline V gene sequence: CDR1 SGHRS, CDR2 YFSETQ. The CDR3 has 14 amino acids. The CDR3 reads CASRLDQGRDEQFF. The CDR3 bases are TGCGCCAGCAGGTTGGACCAGGGTCGGGATGAGCAGTTCTTC.

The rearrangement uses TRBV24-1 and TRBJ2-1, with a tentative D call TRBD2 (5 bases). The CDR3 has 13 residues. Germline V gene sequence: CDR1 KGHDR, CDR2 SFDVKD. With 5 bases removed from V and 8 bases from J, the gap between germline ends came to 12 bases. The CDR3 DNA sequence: TGTGCCACCAGTGGCCCTAGCATCCATGAGCAGTTCTTC. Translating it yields CATSGPSIHEQFF.

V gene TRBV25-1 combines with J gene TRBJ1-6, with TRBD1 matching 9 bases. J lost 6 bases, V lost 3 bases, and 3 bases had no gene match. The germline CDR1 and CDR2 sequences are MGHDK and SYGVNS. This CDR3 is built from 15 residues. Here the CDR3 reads CASSDGTGINSPLHF. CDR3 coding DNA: TGTGCCAGCAGTGACGGGACAGGGATTAATTCACCCCTCCACTTT.

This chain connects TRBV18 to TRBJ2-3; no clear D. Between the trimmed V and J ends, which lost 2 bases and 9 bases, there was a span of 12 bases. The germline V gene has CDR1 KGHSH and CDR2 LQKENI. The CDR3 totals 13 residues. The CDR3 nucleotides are TGTGCCAGCTCACCAGTTCCAGTACAGACGCAGTATTTT. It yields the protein CASSPVPVQTQYF.

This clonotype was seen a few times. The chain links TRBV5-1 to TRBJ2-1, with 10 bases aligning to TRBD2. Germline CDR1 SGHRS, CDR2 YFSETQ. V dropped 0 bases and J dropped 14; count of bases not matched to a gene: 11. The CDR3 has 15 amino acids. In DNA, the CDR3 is TGCGCCAGCAGCTTGGCGGCTAGCGGGAGAGAGTCAGAGTTCTTC. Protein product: CASSLAASGRESEFF.

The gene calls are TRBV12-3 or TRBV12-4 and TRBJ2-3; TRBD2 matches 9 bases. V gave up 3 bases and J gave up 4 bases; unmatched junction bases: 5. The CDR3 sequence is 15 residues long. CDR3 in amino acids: CASSFGLAGSDTQYF. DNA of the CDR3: TGTGCCAGCAGTTTTGGTCTAGCGGGGTCAGATACGCAGTATTTT.

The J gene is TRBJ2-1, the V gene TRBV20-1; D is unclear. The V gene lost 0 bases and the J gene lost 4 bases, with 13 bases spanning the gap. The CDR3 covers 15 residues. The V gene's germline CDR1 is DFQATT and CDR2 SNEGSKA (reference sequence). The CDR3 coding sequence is TGCAGTGCTAGAGATGGGCAGGATAAATACAATGAGCAGTTCTTC. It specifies CSARDGQDKYNEQFF.

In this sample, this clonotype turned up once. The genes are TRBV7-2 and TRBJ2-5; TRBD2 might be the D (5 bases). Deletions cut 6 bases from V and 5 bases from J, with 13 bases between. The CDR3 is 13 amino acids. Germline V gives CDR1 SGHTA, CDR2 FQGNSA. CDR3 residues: CASRLGIRETQYF. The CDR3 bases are TGTGCCAGCAGACTAGGGATACGGGAGACCCAGTACTTC.

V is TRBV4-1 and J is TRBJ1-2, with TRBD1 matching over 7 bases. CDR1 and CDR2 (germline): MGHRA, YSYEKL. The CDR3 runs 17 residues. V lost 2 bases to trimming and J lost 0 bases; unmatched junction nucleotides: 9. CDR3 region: CASSQNRTGDPNYGYTF. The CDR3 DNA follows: TGCGCCAGCAGCCAAAATAGGACAGGCGATCCTAACTATGGCTACACCTTC.

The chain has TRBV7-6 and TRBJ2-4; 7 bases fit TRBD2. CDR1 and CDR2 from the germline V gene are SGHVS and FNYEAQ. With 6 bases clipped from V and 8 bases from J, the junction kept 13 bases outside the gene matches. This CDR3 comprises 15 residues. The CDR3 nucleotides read TGTGCCAGCAGTTTATTGAGCGGGAACGTGGACATTCAGTACTTC. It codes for CASSLLSGNVDIQYF.

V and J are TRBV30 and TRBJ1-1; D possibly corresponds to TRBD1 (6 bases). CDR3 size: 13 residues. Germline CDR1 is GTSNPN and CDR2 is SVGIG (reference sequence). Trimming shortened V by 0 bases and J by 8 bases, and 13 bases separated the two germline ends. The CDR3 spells CAWSVGGYGEAFF. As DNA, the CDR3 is TGTGCCTGGAGTGTAGGGGGATACGGGGAAGCTTTCTTT.

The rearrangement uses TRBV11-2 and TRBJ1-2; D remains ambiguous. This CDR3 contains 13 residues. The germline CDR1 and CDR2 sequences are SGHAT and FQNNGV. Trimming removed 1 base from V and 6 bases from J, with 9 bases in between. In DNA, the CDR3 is TGTGCCAGCAGCTTAGCGCGTCAGGATGGCTACACCTTC. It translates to CASSLARQDGYTF.

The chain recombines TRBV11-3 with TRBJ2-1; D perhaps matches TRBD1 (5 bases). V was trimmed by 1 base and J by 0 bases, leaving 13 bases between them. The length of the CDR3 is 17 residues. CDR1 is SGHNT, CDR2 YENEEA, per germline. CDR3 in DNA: TGTGCCAGCAGCTTAGCAGGACAACTCAGCTCCTACAATGAGCAGTTCTTC. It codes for CASSLAGQLSSYNEQFF. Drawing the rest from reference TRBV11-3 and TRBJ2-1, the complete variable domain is EAGVVQSPRYKIIEKKQPVAFWCNPISGHNTLYWYLQNLGQGPELLIRYENEEAVDDSQLPKDRFSAERLKGVDSTLKIQPAELGDSAVYLCASSLAGQLSSYNEQFFGPGTRLTVL.

CDR3 residues: CASSLEAASGRNTGELFF. The CDR3 bases are TGTGCCAGCAGCTTGGAGGCGGCTAGCGGGAGGAACACCGGGGAGCTGTTTTTT. The chain carries TRBV7-2 and TRBJ2-2; 10 bases map to TRBD2. Germline values: CDR1 SGHTA, CDR2 FQGNSA. There are 18 residues in the CDR3. V shed 3 bases, J shed 1 base, and the junction held 8 bases outside the gene matches. Looking up the rest from reference TRBV7-2 and TRBJ2-2 gives the full variable domain: GAGVSQSPSNKVTEKGKDVELRCDPISGHTALYWYRQSLGQGLEFLIYFQGNSAPDKSGLPSDRFSAERTGGSVSTLTIQRTQQEDSAVYLCASSLEAASGRNTGELFFGEGSRLTVL.

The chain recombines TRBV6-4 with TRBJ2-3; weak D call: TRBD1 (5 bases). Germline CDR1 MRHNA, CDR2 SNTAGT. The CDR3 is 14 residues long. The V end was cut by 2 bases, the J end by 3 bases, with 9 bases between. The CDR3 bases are TGTGCCAGCAGTGACGCGACAGAAACAGATACGCAGTATTTT. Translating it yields CASSDATETDTQYF.